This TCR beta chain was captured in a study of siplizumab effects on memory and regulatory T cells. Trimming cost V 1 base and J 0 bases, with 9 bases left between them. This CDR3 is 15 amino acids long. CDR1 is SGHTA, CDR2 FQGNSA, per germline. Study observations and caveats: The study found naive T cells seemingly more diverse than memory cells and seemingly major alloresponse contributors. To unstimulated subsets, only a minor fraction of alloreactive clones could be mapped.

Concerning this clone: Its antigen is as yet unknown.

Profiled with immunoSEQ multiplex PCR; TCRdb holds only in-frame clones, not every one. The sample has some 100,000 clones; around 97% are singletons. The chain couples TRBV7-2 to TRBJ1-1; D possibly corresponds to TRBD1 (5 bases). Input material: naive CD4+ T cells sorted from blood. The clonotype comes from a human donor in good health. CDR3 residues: CASSLGAGMNTEAFF. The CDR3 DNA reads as TGTGCCAGCAGCTTAGGGGCAGGGATGAACACTGAAGCTTTCTTT.